This T cell receptor beta chain originates from a study of cytomegalovirus exposure and HLA in healthy donors. For the study at large: Of all 400 or so donors who were genotyped, roughly 81% belonged to the Caucasian-associated ancestry cluster.

Losses at the gene ends were 5 bases for V and 4 bases for J; bases not matched to a gene: 11. The CDR3 has 16 amino acids. The germline gives CDR1 MNHEY, CDR2 SMNVEV (reference sequence). Details on this clone: Its antigen is unknown.

The study ran its PCR with 60 Vbeta and 13 Jbeta primers. The assay was immunoSEQ multiplex PCR, and TCRdb's table has in-frame clones only and misses some. The data hold about 130,000 clones, with over 60% observed a single time. Study-level findings and limits: A likely sequencing artifact accounted for one observed cluster of highly shared sequence variants. Per a later analysis, about 17,000 TCR beta sequences showed association with HLA alleles at 0.05 false discovery rate.

Source material: PBMCs. The J gene is TRBJ2-3, the V gene TRBV27; 8 bases align to TRBD2. The sequence was collected from a human donor in good health. The CDR3 sequence: CASSRGGSGNPDTQYF. The CDR3 nucleotides are TGTGCCAGCAGTCGCGGGGGGAGCGGGAACCCAGATACGCAGTATTTT.